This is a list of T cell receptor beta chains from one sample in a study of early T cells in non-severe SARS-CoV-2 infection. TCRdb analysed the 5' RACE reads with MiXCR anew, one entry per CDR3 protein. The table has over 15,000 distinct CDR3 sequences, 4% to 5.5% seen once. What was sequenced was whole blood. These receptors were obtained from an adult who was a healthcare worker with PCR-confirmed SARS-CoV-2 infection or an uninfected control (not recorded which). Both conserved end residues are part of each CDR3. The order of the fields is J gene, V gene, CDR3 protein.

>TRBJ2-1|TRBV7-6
CASSSSGREYNEQFF
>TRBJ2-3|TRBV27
CASSPRLGADTQYF
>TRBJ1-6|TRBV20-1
CSARDPPKGRVNSPLHF
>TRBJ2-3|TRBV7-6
CASSRDRGASTDTQYF
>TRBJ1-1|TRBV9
CASSAQVHTEAFF
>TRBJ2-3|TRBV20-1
CSAEIAGSTDTQYF
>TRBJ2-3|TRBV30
CAWSLRGRLTDTQYF
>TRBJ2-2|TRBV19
CASSRRDFGSDTGELFF
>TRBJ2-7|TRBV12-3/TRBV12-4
CASSYYRGISGRADEQYF
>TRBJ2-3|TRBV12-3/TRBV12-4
CASSLSGLMSGTDTQYF
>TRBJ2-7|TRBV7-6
CASSRMGAGEQYF
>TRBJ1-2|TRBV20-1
CSARWQGDRGYTF
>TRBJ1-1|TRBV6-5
CASSYGRNIRDRNTEAFF
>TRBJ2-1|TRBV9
CASSVGSGLPSSYNEQFF
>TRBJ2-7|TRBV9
CASSGQGAYEQYF
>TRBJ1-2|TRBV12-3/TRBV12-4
CASSRRGPDYGYTF
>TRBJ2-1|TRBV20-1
CSAIRDQSGEQFF
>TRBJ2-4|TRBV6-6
CASSPSGSGRADKNIQYF
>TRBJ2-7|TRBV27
CASRWDRALGEQYF
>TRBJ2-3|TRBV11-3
CASSPGLAGVSGTQYF
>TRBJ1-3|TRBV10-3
CAIRDAGADGGNTIYF
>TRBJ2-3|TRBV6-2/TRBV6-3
CASSYLVGDTQYF
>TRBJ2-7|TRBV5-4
CASTIPGLGYEQYF
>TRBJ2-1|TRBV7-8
CASSLESYRGNEQFF
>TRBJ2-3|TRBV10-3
CAISDGQTDTQYF
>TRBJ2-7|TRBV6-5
CASSYSMSGGHEQYF
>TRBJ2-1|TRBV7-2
CASTPRAQVNEQFF
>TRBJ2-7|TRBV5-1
CASSLGGSGRAERGEQYF
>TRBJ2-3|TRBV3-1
CASSRLPGLVQTDTQYF
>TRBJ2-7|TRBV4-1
CASSQDSTGGALYEQYF
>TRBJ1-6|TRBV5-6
CASSLSSYNSPLHF
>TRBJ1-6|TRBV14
CASSHFSVQNNSPLHF
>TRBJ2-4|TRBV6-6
CASSYSDGNIQYF
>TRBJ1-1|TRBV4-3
CASSQEALGRTEAFF
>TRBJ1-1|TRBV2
CASMGPSTKNTEAFF
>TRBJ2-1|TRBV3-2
CASSHIPYNEQFF
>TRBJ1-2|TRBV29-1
CSPWTANYGYTF
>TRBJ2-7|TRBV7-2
CASSPSGYRSYEQYF
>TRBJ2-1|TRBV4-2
CASSQDPSGTYNEQFF
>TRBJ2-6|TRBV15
CATSRDRASGSGGANVLTF
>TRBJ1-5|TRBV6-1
CASRSRGGNQPQHF
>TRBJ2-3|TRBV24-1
CATSGDRASTDTQYF
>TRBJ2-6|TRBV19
CASNDRGRSSGANVLTF
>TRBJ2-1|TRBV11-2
CASSLGPGPSGGEQFF
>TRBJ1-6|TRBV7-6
CASSLDYRSNSPLHF
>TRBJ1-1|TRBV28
CASSLEGAQAFEAFF
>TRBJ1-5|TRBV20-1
CSASGTGGGRNDQPQHF
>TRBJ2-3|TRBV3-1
CASSLGLADTQYF
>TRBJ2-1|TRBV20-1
CSARRLGAPSFF
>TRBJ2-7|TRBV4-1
CASSRQAGRPYEQYF